These 6 T cell receptor beta chains originate from one sample sequenced in a study of cytomegalovirus exposure and HLA in healthy donors. PCR was performed using 60 Vbeta and 13 Jbeta primers. The table came from immunoSEQ multiplex PCR; TCRdb's copy has only in-frame clones and leaves some out. The sample records 100,000 to 150,000 clones, around 8.5% being singletons. The sample consisted of PBMCs. These receptors all stem from a man aged 35 to 55 in good health and CMV-seronegative.

V is TRBV6-6 and J is TRBJ2-5; 15 bases are shared with TRBD2. The J call may not be correct, given that the DNA end is closer to TRBJ2-7. The CDR3 has 15 amino acids. Germline V CDR1 and CDR2: MNHNY, SVGAGI (reference sequence). The CDR3 loop is CASRPGLAGGHEQYF. Written as DNA, the CDR3 is TGTGCCAGCAGGCCCGGACTAGCGGGGGGGCACGAGCAGTACTTC.

This clone has only a few counts. Different DNA sequences within this sample yield the same CDR3. This sequence joins TRBV7-3 and TRBJ2-3; weak D call: TRBD2 (6 bases). V lost 5 bases and J 0 bases, leaving 12 bases between the germline ends. The CDR3 consists of 15 residues. Germline V gene data show CDR1 as SGHTA and CDR2 as FQGTGA. The CDR3 spells CASSPRGKSTDTQYF. Here the CDR3 DNA reads TGTGCCAGCAGCCCCCGGGGGAAGAGCACAGATACGCAGTATTTT.

This clone has more than one count but fewer than ten. CDR3 coding DNA: TGTGCCAGCAGCCCCGCAACTAGCGGGGGAACAGATACGCAGTATTTT. This gives the protein CASSPATSGGTDTQYF. The V and J genes are TRBV7-3 and TRBJ2-3; TRBD2 matches 11 bases. The CDR3 extends over 16 amino acids. Germline V gene data show CDR1 as SGHTA and CDR2 as FQGTGA. The J segment lost 3 bases and the V segment lost 5 bases, leaving 7 bases of the junction unmatched. Complete variable domain (other parts from reference TRBV7-3 and TRBJ2-3): GAGVSQTPSNKVTEKGKYVELRCDPISGHTALYWYRQSLGQGPEFLIYFQGTGAADDSGLPNDRFFAVRPEGSVSTLKIQRTERGDSAVYLCASSPATSGGTDTQYFGPGTRLTVL.

V and J are TRBV30 and TRBJ1-6; D might be TRBD1 (5 bases). Germline V lookup: CDR1 GTSNPN, CDR2 SVGIG (reference sequence). Trimming took 0 bases from V and 14 from J, leaving 14 bases between them. This CDR3 region has 13 residues. CDR3 coding DNA: TGTGCCTGGAGTGTCACTCTGGGGGGGGCCCTCCACTTT. Amino acids: CAWSVTLGGALHF.

Only a few counts were recorded for this clone. The J gene is TRBJ2-7, the V gene TRBV29-1; D might be TRBD2 (7 bases). This CDR3 is 14 amino acids long. The germline V and J ends were trimmed by 6 bases and 1 base, with 16 bases remaining between them. Germline CDR1 SQVTM, CDR2 ANQGSEA. As DNA, the CDR3 is TGCAGCGTGGCGGGGGCCAGGGGATCCTACGAGCAGTACTTC. Translating it yields CSVAGARGSYEQYF.

This rearrangement joins TRBV15 to TRBJ2-2; D gene uncertain. The germline V gene has CDR1 LNHNV and CDR2 YYDKDF (reference sequence). V gave up 0 bases and J gave up 5 bases, with 7 bases separating them. There are 14 residues in the CDR3. The CDR3 DNA sequence: TGTGCCACCAGCAGAGATAAGCGAACCGGGGAGCTGTTTTTT. It translates to CATSRDKRTGELFF.